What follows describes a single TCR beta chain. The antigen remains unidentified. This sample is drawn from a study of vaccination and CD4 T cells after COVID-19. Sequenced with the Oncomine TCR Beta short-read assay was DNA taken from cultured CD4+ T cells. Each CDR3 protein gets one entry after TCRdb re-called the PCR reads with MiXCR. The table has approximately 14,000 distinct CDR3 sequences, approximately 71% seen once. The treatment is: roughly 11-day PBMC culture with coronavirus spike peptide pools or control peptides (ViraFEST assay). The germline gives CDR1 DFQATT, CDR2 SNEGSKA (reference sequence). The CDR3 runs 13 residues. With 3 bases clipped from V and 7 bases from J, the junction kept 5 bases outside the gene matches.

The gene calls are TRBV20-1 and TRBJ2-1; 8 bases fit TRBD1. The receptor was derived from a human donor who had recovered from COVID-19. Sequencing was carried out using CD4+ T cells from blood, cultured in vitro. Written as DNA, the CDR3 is TGCAGTGCTAGCCAGGGGGCGCGAAATGAGCAGTTCTTC. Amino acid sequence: CSASQGARNEQFF.